This T cell receptor (beta chain) was captured by sequencing in a study of blood T cells in healthy people across ages. Study-wide context: Per every two T cells, about one barcoded beta molecule was captured by template switching.

Regarding this clonotype: The antigen is unknown.

Germline CDR1 MNHEY, CDR2 SVGEGT. This CDR3 is built from 16 residues. V was shortened by 6 bases and J by 0 bases, with 14 bases between the two germline ends. Regarding the study as a whole: More naive CD4+ cells and higher diversity were found in long-lived than in aged donors.

Through a sample-barcoded 5' primer and a J-beta primer mix, a second PCR was run for roughly 6 to 11 cycles. Unique molecular identifiers of 12 random nucleotides labeled each cDNA. TCRdb processed the 5' RACE reads anew with MiXCR; each CDR3 protein has one entry. The table lists 700,000 to 800,000 distinct CDR3 sequences, more than 40% of them singletons. Source material: blood. The chain uses TRBV6-2 or TRBV6-3 and TRBJ2-2, with TRBD1 as a possible D gene (5 bases). The receptor comes from a woman aged 55-75 years in good health. CDR3 in DNA: TGTGCCAGCAGCCGCGACAGACCCCCGAACACCGGGGAGCTGTTTTTT. This gives the protein CASSRDRPPNTGELFF.